The 5 T cell receptor beta chains presented below share a single source sample, sequenced in a study of blood T cell repertoires in COVID-19. Sequencing used immunoSEQ multiplex PCR; TCRdb keeps in-frame clones, though not all of them. Altogether roughly 16,000 clones are present, around 92% being singletons, with the ten largest covering roughly 5.8%. The sequenced sample was peripheral blood. The source is a human donor in a cohort sampled during active COVID-19.

The rearrangement uses TRBV5-6 and TRBJ1-1; D is uncertain. Germline V gene lookup returns CDR1 SGHDT and CDR2 YYEEEE. The V end was cut by 3 bases, the J end by 1 base, with 4 bases between. This CDR3 comprises 12 residues. CDR3 loop: CASSYWNTEAFF. As DNA, the CDR3 is TGTGCCAGCAGCTACTGGAACACTGAAGCTTTCTTT.

The genes are TRBV19 and TRBJ1-1; perhaps TRBD1 as D (5 bases). The V end was cut by 7 bases, the J end by 1 base, with 19 bases between. CDR1 is LNHDA, CDR2 SQIVND, per germline (reference sequence). CDR3 length: 16 amino acids. As DNA, the CDR3 is TGTGCCAGTACTAATCAGGGTAGTCCTAAGAACACTGAAGCTTTCTTT. As protein: CASTNQGSPKNTEAFF.

This sequence joins TRBV18 and TRBJ2-7, with TRBD1 matching over 7 bases. This CDR3 is built from 16 residues. V shed 6 bases and J 2 bases; nucleotides not matched to a gene: 13. CDR1 and CDR2 (germline): KGHSH, LQKENI. CDR3 sequence reads: CASSPTGDSRTYEQYF. CDR3 in DNA: TGTGCCAGCTCGCCTACAGGGGACAGCAGGACCTACGAGCAGTACTTC.

The sample holds a few counts of this clone. The genes are TRBV5-1 and TRBJ2-7; 7 nucleotides match TRBD2. Trimming removed 8 bases from V and 3 bases from J; junction bases left unmatched: 8. CDR1 and CDR2 from the germline V gene are SGHRS and YFSETQ. The CDR3 has 13 amino acids. CDR3 bases: TGCGCCAGTACTCCCGGGGGGTACTACGAGCAGTACTTC. Its translation: CASTPGGYYEQYF.

This rearrangement joins TRBV28 to TRBJ2-2; the match to TRBD2 covers 9 bases. This CDR3 region has 18 residues. V dropped 1 base and J dropped 0; count of bases not matched to a gene: 6. Per the germline V gene, CDR1 is MDHEN and CDR2 is SYDVKM. This CDR3 is CASSLYGSGGPNTGELFF. The CDR3 DNA sequence: TGTGCCAGCAGTTTATATGGTAGCGGGGGTCCGAACACCGGGGAGCTGTTTTTT. Supplemented by reference TRBV28 and TRBJ2-2, the full variable domain reads DVKVTQSSRYLVKRTGEKVFLECVQDMDHENMFWYRQDPGLGLRLIYFSYDVKMKEKGDIPEGYSVSREKKERFSLILESASTNQTSMYLCASSLYGSGGPNTGELFFGEGSRLTVL.